The following is a TCR beta chain sequence with its context. Participants reported their clinical history, and cohort assignment relied on those reports. Exposed enrollees encountered a COVID-19 case at some point within 2 weeks before study entry. The sample comes from a study of blood T cell repertoires in COVID-19. About the research overall: Collection of acute and convalescent COVID-19 samples took place in the United States, Italy and Spain.

The ends lost 6 bases at V and 6 bases at J; junction bases unmatched: 5. This CDR3 has 12 amino acids. CDR1 is SQVTM and CDR2 is ANQGSEA in the germline V gene. TCRdb's copy holds only in-frame clones and misses some; the assay was immunoSEQ multiplex PCR. The repertoire holds a few hundred thousand clones, with roughly four fifths as singletons. This clonotype was obtained from a man aged 35-49 years who had been exposed to COVID-19. Source material: PBMCs or T cells enriched from blood (not recorded which). This chain joins TRBV29-1 and TRBJ2-1; 7 bases fit TRBD2. CDR3 in DNA: TGCAGCGTCGCGGGAGCGGTCAATGAGCAGTTCTTC. Its translation is CSVAGAVNEQFF.